The clone carrying this T cell receptor (beta chain) was seen only a few times. Its antigen is not identified. Study outcomes and limitations: In terms of TCR gene usage, tumor memory CD4+ T cells clustered together with blood and lymph node memory CD4+ cells, as well as with lymph node naive CD4+ cells. Tumor Tregs overlapped most with tumor, then blood, naive CD4+ cells. Whole repertoires were not studied in the larger cohort, only one V-J beta rearrangement.

After constant-region reverse-primer amplification, full-length variable regions underwent semi-nested PCR with Nested Universal Primer A. MiXCR was run by TCRdb on the 5' RACE reads, yielding one entry per CDR3 protein. The top ten clones hold 3% to 4% of a sample with roughly 57,000 distinct CDR3 sequences, less than 25% of them seen once. CDR3 length: 17 amino acids. V lost 0 bases and J lost 2, with 14 bases in between. Germline V lookup: CDR1 LGHNA, CDR2 YNFKEQ. Treg sorting used a CD4+CD25+CD127-/low gate. The receptor was isolated from a female donor with breast cancer. The rearrangement joins TRBV4-2 to TRBJ1-5; no clear D. Input material: tumor-infiltrating Tregs sorted from the breast tumor. The CDR3 DNA follows: TGTGCCAGCAGCCAAGATAGTAGGGAAGGTGGCAATCAGCCCCAGCATTTT. Its protein product is CASSQDSREGGNQPQHF.